What follows is one T cell receptor (beta chain) and its context. The sample comes from a study of blood T cell repertoires in COVID-19. Study in general: COVID-19 samples collected from the United States, Italy and Spain covered acute and convalescent phases. Sources were T cells, B-cell-depleted T cells, or PBMCs; the material itself was cDNA or gDNA.

Germline V lookup: CDR1 SGHAT, CDR2 FQNNGV. V was clipped by 1 base and J by 4 bases, with 17 bases between them. CDR3 length equals 17 residues. Source study methods: Estimated nucleated cell counts came from reference gene primer amplification. Profiled with immunoSEQ multiplex PCR; TCRdb holds only in-frame clones, not every one. The DNA gave D and trimming, while V, J and clone size come from that table. The table has 40,000 to 50,000 clones, 90% seen once. The sequence was obtained from a man between 70 and 80 years old with active COVID-19. Material for sequencing was peripheral blood. V usage is TRBV11-2 and J usage is TRBJ2-1, with D perhaps matching TRBD2 (7 bases). The CDR3 coding sequence is TGTGCCAGCAGCTTAGTGGGGGGCAGCGGGATATACAATGAGCAGTTCTTC. Its protein is CASSLVGGSGIYNEQFF. Drawing the rest from reference TRBV11-2 and TRBJ2-1, the complete variable domain is EAGVAQSPRYKIIEKRQSVAFWCNPISGHATLYWYQQILGQGPKLLIQFQNNGVVDDSQLPKDRFSAERLKGVDSTLKIQPAKLEDSAVYLCASSLVGGSGIYNEQFFGPGTRLTVL.